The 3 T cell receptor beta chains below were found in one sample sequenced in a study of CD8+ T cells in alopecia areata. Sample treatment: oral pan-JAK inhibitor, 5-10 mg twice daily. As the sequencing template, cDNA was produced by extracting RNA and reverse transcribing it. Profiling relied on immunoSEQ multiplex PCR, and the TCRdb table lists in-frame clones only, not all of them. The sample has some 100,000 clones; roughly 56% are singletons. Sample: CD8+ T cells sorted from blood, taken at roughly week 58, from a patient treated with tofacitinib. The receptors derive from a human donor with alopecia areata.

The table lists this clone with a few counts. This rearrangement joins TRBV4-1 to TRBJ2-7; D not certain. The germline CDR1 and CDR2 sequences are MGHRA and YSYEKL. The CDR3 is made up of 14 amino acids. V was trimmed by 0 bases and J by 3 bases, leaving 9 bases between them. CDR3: CASSQEPEFYEQYF. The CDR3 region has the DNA TGCGCCAGCAGCCAAGAACCAGAGTTCTACGAGCAGTACTTC.

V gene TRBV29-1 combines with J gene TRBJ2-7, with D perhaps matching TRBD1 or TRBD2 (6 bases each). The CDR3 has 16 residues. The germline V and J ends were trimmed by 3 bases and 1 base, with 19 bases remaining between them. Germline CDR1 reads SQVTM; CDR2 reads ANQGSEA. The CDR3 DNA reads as TGCAGCGTTGAGTGGTGGGTGGGGGGCAATTCCTACGAGCAGTACTTC. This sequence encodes CSVEWWVGGNSYEQYF.

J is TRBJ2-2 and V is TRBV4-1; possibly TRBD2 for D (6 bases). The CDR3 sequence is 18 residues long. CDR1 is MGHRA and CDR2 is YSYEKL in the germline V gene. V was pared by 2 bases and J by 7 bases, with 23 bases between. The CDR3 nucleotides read TGCGCCAGCAGCCAACAACGCGGGGTGAATGCAGTAAACGGGGAGCTGTTTTTT. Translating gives CASSQQRGVNAVNGELFF.